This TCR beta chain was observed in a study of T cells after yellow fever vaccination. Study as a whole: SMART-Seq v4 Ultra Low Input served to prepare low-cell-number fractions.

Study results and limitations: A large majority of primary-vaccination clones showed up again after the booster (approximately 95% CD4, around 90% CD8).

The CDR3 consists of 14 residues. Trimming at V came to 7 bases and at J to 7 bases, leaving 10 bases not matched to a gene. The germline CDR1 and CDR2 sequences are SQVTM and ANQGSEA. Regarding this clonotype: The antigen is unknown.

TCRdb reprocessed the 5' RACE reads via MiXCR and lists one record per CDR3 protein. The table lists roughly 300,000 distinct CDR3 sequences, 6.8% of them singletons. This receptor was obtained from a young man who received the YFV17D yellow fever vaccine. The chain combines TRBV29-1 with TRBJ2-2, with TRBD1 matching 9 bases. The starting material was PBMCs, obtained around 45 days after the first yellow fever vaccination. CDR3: CSAGDRVRYGELFF. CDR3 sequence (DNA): TGCAGCGCCGGGGACAGGGTCCGCTACGGGGAGCTGTTTTTT.